The clone carrying this T cell receptor (beta chain) came up many times. What it binds is unknown. This sample is part of a study of CD8 T cells in ankylosing spondylitis. Libraries for TCR beta were made by quantitative 5'-RACE with molecular barcodes. TCRdb itself ran the 5' RACE reads through MiXCR, one entry per CDR3 protein. This sample has under 300,000 distinct CDR3 sequences, with roughly 10% found just once. V dropped 1 base and J dropped 7 bases, with 10 bases sitting between them. This CDR3 has 13 amino acids. Study findings and constraints: Reports say disease-linked clones showed up significantly more in matched ankylosing spondylitis synovial fluid. Several of the motif variants were reported before in synovial fluid and blood from reactive arthritis. Disease-linked clones displayed a CD8+ phenotype and appeared relatively rarely in peripheral blood.

Sequenced material: blood, either unsorted or a sorted T cell fraction (not recorded which). This clonotype was obtained from a male donor with ankylosing spondylitis or in good health (not recorded which). This rearrangement joins TRBV12-3 or TRBV12-4 to TRBJ1-2; D is ambiguous. CDR3 bases: TGTGCCAGCAGTTTAGGCGCATGGGGTGGCTACACCTTC. This codes for CASSLGAWGGYTF.